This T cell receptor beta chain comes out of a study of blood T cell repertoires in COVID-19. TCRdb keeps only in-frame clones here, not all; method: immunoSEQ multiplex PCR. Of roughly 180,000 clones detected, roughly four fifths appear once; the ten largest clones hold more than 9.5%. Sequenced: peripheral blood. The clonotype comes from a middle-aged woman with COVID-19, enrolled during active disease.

CDR3 in amino acids: CASSNRGGDEQYF. As DNA, the CDR3 is TGTGCCAGCAGCAATAGGGGAGGAGACGAGCAGTACTTC. The chain recombines TRBV5-4 with TRBJ2-7; D may be TRBD2 (6 bases). The V and J ends lost 4 bases and 5 bases respectively, with 13 bases between them. CDR3 length: 13 residues. CDR1 SGHNT and CDR2 YYREEE come from the germline V gene (reference sequence). Complete variable domain (other parts from reference TRBV5-4 and TRBJ2-7): ETGVTQSPTHLIKTRGQQVTLRCSSQSGHNTVSWYQQALGQGPQFIFQYYREEENGRGNFPPRFSGLQFPNYSSELNVNALELDDSALYLCASSNRGGDEQYFGPGTRLTVT.